One T cell receptor beta chain is described in this entry. The CDR3 covers 14 residues. The ends were cut back, 2 bases at V and 2 bases at J, with 9 bases in the middle. From germline, CDR1 is SGHTA and CDR2 FQGNSA. This entry is derived from a study of T cell responses to AZD1222 COVID-19 vaccine. TCRdb's copy holds only in-frame clones and misses some; the assay was immunoSEQ multiplex PCR. The data hold 160,000 or so clones, with 85% to 95% observed a single time. The sequence derives from an adult who received the AZD1222 COVID-19 vaccine. J is TRBJ1-2 and V is TRBV7-2; weak D call: TRBD1 (6 bases). The sample in question was peripheral blood, obtained 28 days after the second AZD1222 dose. The CDR3 spells CASSLSQGNYGYTF. Here the CDR3 DNA reads TGTGCCAGCAGCTTATCTCAGGGGAACTATGGCTACACCTTC.